These T cell receptor beta chains were read from a single sample in a study of T cells in Graves' hyperthyroidism and ophthalmopathy. In TCRdb, the multiplex PCR reads were re-called with MiXCR into one record per CDR3 protein. The sample holds about 350,000 distinct CDR3 sequences, approximately 16% seen once. Sample: blood. The source of these receptors is a woman aged 55 to 70 with Graves' ophthalmopathy. The CDR3 runs from the conserved cysteine through the conserved F or W. A D gene is named only where the DNA matches it firmly. Not all rows give a size; the values are once, few, many and, for expanded clones, a class.

size: many; J: TRBJ2-1; D: NA; V: TRBV24-1; CDR3: CATSEAQGRNGNEQFF; DNA: TGTGCCACCAGTGAGGCACAGGGTCGGAACGGCAATGAGCAGTTCTTC
size: many; J: TRBJ2-5; D: NA; V: TRBV2; CDR3: CASSEGAEETQYF; DNA: TGTGCCAGCAGTGAAGGTGCTGAAGAGACCCAGTACTTC
size: many; J: TRBJ2-1; D: TRBD2; V: TRBV3-1; CDR3: CASSQKIGGLAGGDEQFF; DNA: TGTGCCAGCAGCCAAAAAATTGGGGGACTAGCGGGAGGAGATGAGCAGTTCTTC
size: many; J: TRBJ2-3; D: NA; V: TRBV28; CDR3: CASRLEQPTDTQYF; DNA: TGTGCCAGCAGGTTAGAACAACCGACAGATACGCAGTATTTT
size: NA; J: TRBJ1-2; D: NA; V: TRBV29-1; CDR3: CSGGRVDYGYTF; DNA: TGCAGCGGTGGACGGGTAGACTATGGCTACACCTTC
size: many; J: TRBJ2-2; D: NA; V: TRBV2; CDR3: CASSQLAVPGSGELFF; DNA: TGTGCCAGCAGCCAGTTAGCGGTTCCCGGTTCCGGGGAGCTGTTTTTT
size: many; J: TRBJ2-1; D: TRBD2; V: TRBV20-1; CDR3: CSAIAGGPYEQFF; DNA: TGCAGTGCCATAGCGGGAGGGCCATATGAGCAGTTCTTC
size: many; J: TRBJ2-7; D: NA; V: TRBV12-3/TRBV12-4; CDR3: CASSFGSGRNEQYF; DNA: TGTGCCAGCAGTTTCGGTTCTGGGCGGAACGAGCAGTACTTC
size: NA; J: TRBJ1-2; D: NA; V: TRBV7-8; CDR3: CASSLDVRGIYGYTF; DNA: TGTGCCAGCAGCTTGGACGTACGGGGTATCTATGGCTACACCTTC
size: NA; J: TRBJ1-5; D: TRBD1; V: TRBV20-1; CDR3: CSARDLLPDRIDQPQHF; DNA: TGCAGTGCTAGAGATCTCCTGCCGGACAGGATCGATCAGCCCCAGCATTTT
size: NA; J: TRBJ1-4; D: NA; V: TRBV18; CDR3: CASSPGEKLFF; DNA: TGTGCCAGCTCACCGGGGGAAAAACTGTTTTTT
size: NA; J: TRBJ2-7; D: TRBD2; V: TRBV10-3; CDR3: CAISIGLAGGPIANEQYF; DNA: TGTGCCATCAGCATAGGCCTAGCGGGAGGGCCGATCGCCAATGAGCAGTACTTC
size: NA; J: TRBJ1-2; D: NA; V: TRBV7-8; CDR3: CASSPRQDNYGYTF; DNA: TGTGCCAGCAGCCCCCGACAGGATAACTATGGCTACACCTTC
size: few; J: TRBJ2-6; D: NA; V: TRBV18; CDR3: CASSPITHSGANVLTF; DNA: TGTGCCAGCTCACCAATAACCCACTCTGGGGCCAACGTCCTGACTTTC
size: NA; J: TRBJ2-5; D: NA; V: TRBV9; CDR3: CASSVEKGQETQYF; DNA: TGTGCCAGCAGCGTAGAGAAGGGGCAAGAGACCCAGTACTTC
size: NA; J: TRBJ2-1; D: NA; V: TRBV7-3; CDR3: CASSFGDRRANEQFF; DNA: TGTGCCAGCAGCTTTGGGGACCGCCGCGCCAATGAGCAGTTCTTC
size: many; J: TRBJ1-1; D: TRBD1; V: TRBV30; CDR3: CAWANLRGGTEAFF; DNA: TGTGCCTGGGCCAATCTCAGGGGGGGGACTGAAGCTTTCTTT
size: many; J: TRBJ2-5; D: TRBD1; V: TRBV12-3/TRBV12-4; CDR3: CASKDREEETQYF; DNA: TGTGCCAGCAAGGACAGGGAGGAAGAGACCCAGTACTTC
size: many; J: TRBJ2-1; D: TRBD2; V: TRBV6-1; CDR3: CASSGPVSGRGNEQFF; DNA: TGTGCCAGCAGCGGTCCGGTTAGCGGGAGGGGGAATGAGCAGTTCTTC
size: many; J: TRBJ2-3; D: TRBD2; V: TRBV29-1; CDR3: CSVGAGGFLDTQYF; DNA: TGCAGCGTTGGGGCGGGAGGGTTTTTAGATACGCAGTATTTT
size: many; J: TRBJ2-2; D: TRBD2; V: TRBV20-1; CDR3: CSATLKRGIGELFF; DNA: TGCAGTGCTACCCTTAAGCGGGGGATCGGGGAGCTGTTTTTT
size: many; J: TRBJ2-7; D: NA; V: TRBV13; CDR3: CASSQTDTPKAYEQYF; DNA: TGTGCCAGCAGCCAAACGGACACCCCGAAGGCCTACGAGCAGTACTTC
size: many; J: TRBJ1-1; D: NA; V: TRBV2; CDR3: CASSGRTEGNTEAFF; DNA: TGTGCCAGCAGTGGTAGGACAGAAGGGAACACTGAAGCTTTCTTT
size: few; J: TRBJ1-5; D: NA; V: TRBV27; CDR3: CASSLTLRGGNQPQHF; DNA: TGTGCCAGCAGTTTGACCCTGAGAGGGGGGAATCAGCCCCAGCATTTT
size: many; J: TRBJ2-3; D: TRBD2; V: TRBV30; CDR3: CAWMSTSGRDTQYF; DNA: TGTGCCTGGATGTCTACTAGCGGGAGAGATACGCAGTATTTT
size: many; J: TRBJ2-6; D: TRBD1; V: TRBV3-1; CDR3: CASSRTGTGVFSGANVLTF; DNA: TGTGCCAGCAGCCGAACCGGGACAGGGGTATTCTCTGGGGCCAACGTCCTGACTTTC